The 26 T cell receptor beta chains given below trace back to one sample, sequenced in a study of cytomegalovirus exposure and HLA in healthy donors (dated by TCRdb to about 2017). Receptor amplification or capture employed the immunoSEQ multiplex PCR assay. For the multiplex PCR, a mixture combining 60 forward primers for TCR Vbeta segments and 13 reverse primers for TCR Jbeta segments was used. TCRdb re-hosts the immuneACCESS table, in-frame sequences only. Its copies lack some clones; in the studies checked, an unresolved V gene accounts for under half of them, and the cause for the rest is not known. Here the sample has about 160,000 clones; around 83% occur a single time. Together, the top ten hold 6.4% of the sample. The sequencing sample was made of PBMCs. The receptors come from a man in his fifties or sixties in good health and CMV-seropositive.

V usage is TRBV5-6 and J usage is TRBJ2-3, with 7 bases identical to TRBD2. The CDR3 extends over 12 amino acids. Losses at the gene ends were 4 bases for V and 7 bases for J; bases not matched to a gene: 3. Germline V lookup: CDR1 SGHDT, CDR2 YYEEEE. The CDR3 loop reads CASSTLAYTQYF. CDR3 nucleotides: TGTGCCAGCAGCACACTAGCGTATACGCAGTATTTT.

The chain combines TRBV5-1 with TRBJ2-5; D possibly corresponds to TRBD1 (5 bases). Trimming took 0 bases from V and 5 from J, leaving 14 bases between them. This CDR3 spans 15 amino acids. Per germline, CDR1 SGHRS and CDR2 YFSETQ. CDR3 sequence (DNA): TGCGCCAGCAGCTTGGTCAGGGCATCTAGGGAGACCCAGTACTTC. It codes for CASSLVRASRETQYF.

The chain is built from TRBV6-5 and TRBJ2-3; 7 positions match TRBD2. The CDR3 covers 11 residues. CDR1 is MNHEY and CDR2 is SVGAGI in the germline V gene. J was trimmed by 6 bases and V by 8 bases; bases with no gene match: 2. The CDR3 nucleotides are TGTGCCAGCGGGAGGGATGATACGCAGTATTTT. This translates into CASGRDDTQYF.

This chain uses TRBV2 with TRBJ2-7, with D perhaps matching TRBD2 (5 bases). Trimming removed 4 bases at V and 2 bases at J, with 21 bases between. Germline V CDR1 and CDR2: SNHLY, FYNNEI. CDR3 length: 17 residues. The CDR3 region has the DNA TGTGCCAGCAGTGGCCGGGGAATAGGTATCGACGCCTACGAGCAGTACTTC. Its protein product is CASSGRGIGIDAYEQYF.

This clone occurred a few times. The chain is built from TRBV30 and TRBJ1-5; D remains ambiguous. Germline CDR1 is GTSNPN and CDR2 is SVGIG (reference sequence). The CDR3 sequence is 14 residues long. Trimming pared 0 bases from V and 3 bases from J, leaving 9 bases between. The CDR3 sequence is CAWSVGSTNQPQHF. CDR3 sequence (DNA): TGTGCCTGGAGTGTAGGGAGTACCAATCAGCCCCAGCATTTT.

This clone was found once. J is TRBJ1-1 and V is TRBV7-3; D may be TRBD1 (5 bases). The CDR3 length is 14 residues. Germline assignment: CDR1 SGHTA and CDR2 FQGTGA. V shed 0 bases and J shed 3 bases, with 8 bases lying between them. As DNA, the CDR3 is TGTGCCAGCAGCTTAACCGGGGGTTACACTGAAGCTTTCTTT. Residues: CASSLTGGYTEAFF.

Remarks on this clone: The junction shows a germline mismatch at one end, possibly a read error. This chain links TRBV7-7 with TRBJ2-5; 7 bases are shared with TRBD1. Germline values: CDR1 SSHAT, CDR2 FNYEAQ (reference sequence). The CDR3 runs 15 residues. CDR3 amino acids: CASSLAGTAQETQYF. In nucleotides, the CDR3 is TGTGCTAGCAGCTTAGCTGGGACAGCCCAAGAGACCCAGTACTTC.

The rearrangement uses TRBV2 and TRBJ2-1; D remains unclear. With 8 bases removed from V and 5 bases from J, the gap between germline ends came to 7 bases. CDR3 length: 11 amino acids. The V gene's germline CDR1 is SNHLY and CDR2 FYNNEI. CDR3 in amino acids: CASSRDNEQFF. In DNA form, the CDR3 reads TGTGCCAGCTCTCGAGACAATGAGCAGTTCTTC.

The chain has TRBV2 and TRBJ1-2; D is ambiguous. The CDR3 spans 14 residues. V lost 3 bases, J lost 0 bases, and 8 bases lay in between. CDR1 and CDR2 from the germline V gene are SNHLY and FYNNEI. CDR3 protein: CASSEELANYGYTF. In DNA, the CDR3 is TGTGCCAGCAGTGAGGAGTTAGCTAACTATGGCTACACCTTC.

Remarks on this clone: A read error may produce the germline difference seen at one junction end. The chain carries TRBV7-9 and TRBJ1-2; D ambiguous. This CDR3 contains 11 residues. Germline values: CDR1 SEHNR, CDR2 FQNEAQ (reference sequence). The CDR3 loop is CSSSLGDGYTF. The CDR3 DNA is TGTTCCAGCAGCTTAGGCGATGGCTACACCTTC.

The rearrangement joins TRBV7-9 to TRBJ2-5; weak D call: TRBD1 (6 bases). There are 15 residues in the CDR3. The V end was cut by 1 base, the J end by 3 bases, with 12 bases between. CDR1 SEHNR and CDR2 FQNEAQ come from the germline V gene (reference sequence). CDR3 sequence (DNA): TGTGCCAGCAGCTTAGGGACAGCTCCGGAAGAGACCCAGTACTTC. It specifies CASSLGTAPEETQYF.

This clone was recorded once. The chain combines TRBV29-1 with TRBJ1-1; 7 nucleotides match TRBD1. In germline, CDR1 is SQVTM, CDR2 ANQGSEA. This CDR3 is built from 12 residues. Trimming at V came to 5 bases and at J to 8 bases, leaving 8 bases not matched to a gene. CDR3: CSVKQGRQEAFF. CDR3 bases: TGCAGCGTTAAACAGGGGCGCCAAGAAGCTTTCTTT.

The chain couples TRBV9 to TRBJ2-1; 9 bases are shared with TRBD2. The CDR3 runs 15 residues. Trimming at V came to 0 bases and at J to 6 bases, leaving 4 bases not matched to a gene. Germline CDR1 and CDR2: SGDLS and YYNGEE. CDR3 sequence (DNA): TGTGCCAGCAGCGTAGGGAGCGGGAGGCCCAATGAGCAGTTCTTC. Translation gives CASSVGSGRPNEQFF.

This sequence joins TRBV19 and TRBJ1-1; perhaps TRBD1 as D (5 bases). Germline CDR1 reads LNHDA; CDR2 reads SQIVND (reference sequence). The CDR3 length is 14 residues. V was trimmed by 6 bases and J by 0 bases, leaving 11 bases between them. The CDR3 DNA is TGTGCCAGTAGGACAGATACTATGAACACTGAAGCTTTCTTT. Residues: CASRTDTMNTEAFF.

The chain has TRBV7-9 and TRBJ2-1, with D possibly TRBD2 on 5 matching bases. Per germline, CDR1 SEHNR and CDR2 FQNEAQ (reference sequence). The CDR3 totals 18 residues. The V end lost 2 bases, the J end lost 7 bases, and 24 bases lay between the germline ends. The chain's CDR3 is CASSLSGRPRDEENEQFF. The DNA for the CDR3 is TGTGCCAGCAGCTTAAGTGGCAGGCCCCGGGATGAGGAAAATGAGCAGTTCTTC.

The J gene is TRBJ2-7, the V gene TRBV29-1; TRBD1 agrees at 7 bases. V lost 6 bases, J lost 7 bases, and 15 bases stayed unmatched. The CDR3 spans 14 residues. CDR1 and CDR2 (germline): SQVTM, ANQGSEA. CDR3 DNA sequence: TGCAGCGTGACCGGGACAGAAGTCCTTGGGGAGCAGTACTTC. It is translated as CSVTGTEVLGEQYF.

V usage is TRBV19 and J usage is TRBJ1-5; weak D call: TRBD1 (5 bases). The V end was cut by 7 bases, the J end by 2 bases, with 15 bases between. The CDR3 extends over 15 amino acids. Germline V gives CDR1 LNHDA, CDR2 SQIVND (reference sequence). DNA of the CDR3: TGTGCCAGTACCTCCCAGGGTGTTGGCAATCAGCCCCAGCATTTT. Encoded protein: CASTSQGVGNQPQHF.

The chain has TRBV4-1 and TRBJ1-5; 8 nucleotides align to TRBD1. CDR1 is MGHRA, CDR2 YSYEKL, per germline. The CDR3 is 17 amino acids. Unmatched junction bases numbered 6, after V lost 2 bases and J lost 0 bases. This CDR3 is CASSQSGTGYSNQPQHF. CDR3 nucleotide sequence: TGCGCCAGCAGCCAATCAGGGACAGGCTATAGCAATCAGCCCCAGCATTTT.

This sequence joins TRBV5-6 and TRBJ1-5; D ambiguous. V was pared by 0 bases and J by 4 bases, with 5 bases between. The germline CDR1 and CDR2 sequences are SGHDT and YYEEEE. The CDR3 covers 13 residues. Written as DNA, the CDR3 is TGTGCCAGCAGCTTGGTCGGGAATCAGCCCCAGCATTTT. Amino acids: CASSLVGNQPQHF.

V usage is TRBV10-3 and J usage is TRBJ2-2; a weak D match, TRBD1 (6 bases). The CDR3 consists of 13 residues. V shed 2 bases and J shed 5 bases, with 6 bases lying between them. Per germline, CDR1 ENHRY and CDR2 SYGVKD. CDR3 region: CAISERGTGELFF. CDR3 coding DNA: TGTGCCATCAGTGAGAGGGGGACCGGGGAGCTGTTTTTT.

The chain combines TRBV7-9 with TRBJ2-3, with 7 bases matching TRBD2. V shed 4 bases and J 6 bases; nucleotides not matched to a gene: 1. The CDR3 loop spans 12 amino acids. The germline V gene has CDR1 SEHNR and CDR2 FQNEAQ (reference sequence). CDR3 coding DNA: TGTGCCAGCAGCTGGGGAGGGGATACGCAGTATTTT. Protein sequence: CASSWGGDTQYF.

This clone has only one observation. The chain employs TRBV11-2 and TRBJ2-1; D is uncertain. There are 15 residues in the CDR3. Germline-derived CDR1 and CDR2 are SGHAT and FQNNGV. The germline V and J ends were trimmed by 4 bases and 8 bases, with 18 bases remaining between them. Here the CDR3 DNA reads TGTGCCAGCAGCTATATGCCCGGGTCTCTAGATGAGCAGTTCTTC. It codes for CASSYMPGSLDEQFF. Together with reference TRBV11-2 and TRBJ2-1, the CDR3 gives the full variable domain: EAGVAQSPRYKIIEKRQSVAFWCNPISGHATLYWYQQILGQGPKLLIQFQNNGVVDDSQLPKDRFSAERLKGVDSTLKIQPAKLEDSAVYLCASSYMPGSLDEQFFGPGTRLTVL.

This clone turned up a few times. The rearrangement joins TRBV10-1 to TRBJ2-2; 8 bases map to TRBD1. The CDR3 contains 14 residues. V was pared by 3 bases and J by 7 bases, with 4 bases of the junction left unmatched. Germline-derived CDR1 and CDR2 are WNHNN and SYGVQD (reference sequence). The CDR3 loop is CASSDRGQGGELFF. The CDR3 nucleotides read TGCGCCAGCAGTGACAGGGGGCAGGGCGGGGAGCTGTTTTTT.

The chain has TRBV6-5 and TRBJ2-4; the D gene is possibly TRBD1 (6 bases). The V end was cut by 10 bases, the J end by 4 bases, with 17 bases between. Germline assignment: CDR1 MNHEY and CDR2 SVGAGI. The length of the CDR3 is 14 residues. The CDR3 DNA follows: TGTGCCACACAAGAAAGGGGGTCAAAAAACATTCAGTACTTC. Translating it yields CATQERGSKNIQYF.

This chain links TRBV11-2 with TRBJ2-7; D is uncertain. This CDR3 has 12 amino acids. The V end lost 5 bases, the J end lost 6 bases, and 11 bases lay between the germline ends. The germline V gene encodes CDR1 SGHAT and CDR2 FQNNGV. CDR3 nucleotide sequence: TGTGCCAGCAGCGCAGGCGATCTCGAGCAGTACTTC. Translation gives CASSAGDLEQYF.

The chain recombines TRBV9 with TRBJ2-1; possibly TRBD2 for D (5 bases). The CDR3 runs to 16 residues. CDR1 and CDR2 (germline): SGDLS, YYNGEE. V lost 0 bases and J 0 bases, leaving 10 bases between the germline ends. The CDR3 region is CASSVAIGSSYNEQFF. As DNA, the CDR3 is TGTGCCAGCAGCGTAGCTATTGGGAGCTCCTACAATGAGCAGTTCTTC.